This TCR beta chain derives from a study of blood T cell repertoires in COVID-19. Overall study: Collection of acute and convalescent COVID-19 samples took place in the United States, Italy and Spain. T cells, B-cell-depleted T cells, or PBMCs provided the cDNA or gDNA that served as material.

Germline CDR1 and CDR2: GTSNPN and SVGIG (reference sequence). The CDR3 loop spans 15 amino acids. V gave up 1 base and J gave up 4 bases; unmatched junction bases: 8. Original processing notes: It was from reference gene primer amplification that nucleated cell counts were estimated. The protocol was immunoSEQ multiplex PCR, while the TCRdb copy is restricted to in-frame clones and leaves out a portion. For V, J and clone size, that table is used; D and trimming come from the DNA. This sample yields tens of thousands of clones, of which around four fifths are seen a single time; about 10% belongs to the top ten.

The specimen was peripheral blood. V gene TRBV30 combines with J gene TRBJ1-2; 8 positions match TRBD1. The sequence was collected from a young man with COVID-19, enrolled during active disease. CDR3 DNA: TGTGCCTGGAGTGCGCGACAGGGGCTAGTCTATGGCTACACCTTC. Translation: CAWSARQGLVYGYTF.